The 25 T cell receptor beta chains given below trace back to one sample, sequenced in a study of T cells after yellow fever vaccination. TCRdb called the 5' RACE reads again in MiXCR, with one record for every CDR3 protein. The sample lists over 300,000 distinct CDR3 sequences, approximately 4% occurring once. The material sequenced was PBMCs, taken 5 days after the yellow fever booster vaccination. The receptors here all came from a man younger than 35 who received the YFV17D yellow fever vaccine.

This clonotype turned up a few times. The CDR3 spells CASSIGPNTNEKLFF. CDR3 DNA: TGTGCCAGTAGTATCGGACCGAACACTAATGAAAAACTGTTTTTT. The gene calls are TRBV19 and TRBJ1-4, with no clear D. The CDR3 consists of 15 residues. V was trimmed by 3 bases and J by 2 bases, leaving 10 bases between them. The germline CDR1 and CDR2 sequences are LNHDA and SQIVND (reference sequence).

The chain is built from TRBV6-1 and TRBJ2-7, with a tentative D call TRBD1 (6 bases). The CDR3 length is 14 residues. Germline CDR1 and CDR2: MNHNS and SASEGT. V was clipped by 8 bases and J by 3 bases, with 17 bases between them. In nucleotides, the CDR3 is TGTGCCAGCCATGGCAGGGGATTTAGCTACGAGCAGTACGTC. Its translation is CASHGRGFSYEQYV.

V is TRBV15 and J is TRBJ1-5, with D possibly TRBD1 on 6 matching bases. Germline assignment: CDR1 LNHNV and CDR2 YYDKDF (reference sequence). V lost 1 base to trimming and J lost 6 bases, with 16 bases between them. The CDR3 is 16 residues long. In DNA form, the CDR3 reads TGTGCCACCAGCAGAGGGAAAACAGGGCTCGGTCAGCCCCAGCATTTT. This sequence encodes CATSRGKTGLGQPQHF. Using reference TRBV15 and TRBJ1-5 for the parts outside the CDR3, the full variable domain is DAMVIQNPRYQVTQFGKPVTLSCSQTLNHNVMYWYQQKSSQAPKLLFHYYDKDFNNEADTPDNFQSRRPNTSFCFLDIRSPGLGDTAMYLCATSRGKTGLGQPQHFGDGTRLSIL.

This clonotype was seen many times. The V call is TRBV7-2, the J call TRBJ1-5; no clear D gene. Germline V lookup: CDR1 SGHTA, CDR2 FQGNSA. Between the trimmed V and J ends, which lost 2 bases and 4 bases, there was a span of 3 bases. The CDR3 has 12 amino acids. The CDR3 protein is CASSLYNQPQHF. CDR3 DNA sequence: TGTGCCAGCAGCTTATATAATCAGCCCCAGCATTTT.

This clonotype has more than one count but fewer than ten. The chain's CDR3 is CSARRHEQYF. The DNA of the CDR3 is TGCAGTGCTAGACGCCACGAGCAGTACTTC. The chain couples TRBV20-1 to TRBJ2-7; D unclear. The CDR3 extends over 10 amino acids. Germline V CDR1 and CDR2: DFQATT, SNEGSKA (reference sequence). V shed 2 bases and J shed 5 bases, with 4 bases lying between them.

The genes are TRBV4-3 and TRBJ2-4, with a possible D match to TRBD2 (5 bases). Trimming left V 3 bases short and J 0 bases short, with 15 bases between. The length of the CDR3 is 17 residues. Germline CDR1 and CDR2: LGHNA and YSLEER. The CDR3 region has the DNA TGCGCCAGCAGCCACCTGGGAGACTTACTAGCCAAAAACATTCAGTACTTC. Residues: CASSHLGDLLAKNIQYF.

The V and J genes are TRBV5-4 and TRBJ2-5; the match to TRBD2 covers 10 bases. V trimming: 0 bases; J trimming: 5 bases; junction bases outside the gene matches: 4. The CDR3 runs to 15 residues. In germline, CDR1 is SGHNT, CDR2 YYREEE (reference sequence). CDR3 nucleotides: TGTGCCAGCAGCTTGGCCGAAGCGGGGGGGGAGACCCAGTACTTC. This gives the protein CASSLAEAGGETQYF.

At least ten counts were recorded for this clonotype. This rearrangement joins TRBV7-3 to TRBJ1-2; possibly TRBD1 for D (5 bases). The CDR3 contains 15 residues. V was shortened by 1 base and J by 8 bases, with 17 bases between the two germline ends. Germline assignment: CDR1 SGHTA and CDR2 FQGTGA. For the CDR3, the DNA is TGTGCCAGCAGCTTAAACGGGGTAGGGGAGGTCGGCTACACCTTC. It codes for CASSLNGVGEVGYTF. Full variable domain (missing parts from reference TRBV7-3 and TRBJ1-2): GAGVSQTPSNKVTEKGKYVELRCDPISGHTALYWYRQSLGQGPEFLIYFQGTGAADDSGLPNDRFFAVRPEGSVSTLKIQRTERGDSAVYLCASSLNGVGEVGYTFGSGTRLTVV.

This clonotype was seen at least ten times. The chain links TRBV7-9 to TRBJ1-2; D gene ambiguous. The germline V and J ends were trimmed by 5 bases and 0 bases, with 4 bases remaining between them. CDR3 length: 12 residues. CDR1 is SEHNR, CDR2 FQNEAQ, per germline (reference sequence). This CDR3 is CASSHTNYGYTF. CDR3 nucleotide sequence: TGTGCCAGCAGCCACACTAACTATGGCTACACCTTC.

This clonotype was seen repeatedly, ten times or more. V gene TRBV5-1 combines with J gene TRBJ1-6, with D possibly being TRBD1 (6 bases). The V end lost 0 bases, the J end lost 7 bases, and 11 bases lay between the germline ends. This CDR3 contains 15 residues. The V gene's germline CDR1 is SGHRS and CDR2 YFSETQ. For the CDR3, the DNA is TGCGCCAGCAGCTTGGCCACAGGGATGAATTCACCCCTCCACTTT. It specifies CASSLATGMNSPLHF.

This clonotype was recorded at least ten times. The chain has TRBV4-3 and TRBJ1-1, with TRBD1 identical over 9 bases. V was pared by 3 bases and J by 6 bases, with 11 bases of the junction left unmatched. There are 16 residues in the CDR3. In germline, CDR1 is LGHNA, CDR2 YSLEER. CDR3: CASSHLGQGSVSEAFF. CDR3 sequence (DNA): TGCGCCAGCAGCCATCTCGGACAGGGGAGTGTGTCTGAAGCTTTCTTT.

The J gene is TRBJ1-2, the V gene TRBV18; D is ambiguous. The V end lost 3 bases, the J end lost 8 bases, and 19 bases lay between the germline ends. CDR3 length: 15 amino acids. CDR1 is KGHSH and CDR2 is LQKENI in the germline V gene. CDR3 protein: CASSPAHGSGVGYTF. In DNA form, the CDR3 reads TGTGCCAGCTCACCGGCCCACGGCAGCGGGGTCGGCTACACCTTC.

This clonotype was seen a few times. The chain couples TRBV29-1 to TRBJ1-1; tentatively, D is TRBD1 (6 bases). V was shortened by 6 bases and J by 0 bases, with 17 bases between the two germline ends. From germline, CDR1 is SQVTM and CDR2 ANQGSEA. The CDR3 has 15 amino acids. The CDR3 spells CSVELGTYLNTEAFF. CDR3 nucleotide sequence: TGCAGCGTCGAGCTCGGGACATACTTGAACACTGAAGCTTTCTTT. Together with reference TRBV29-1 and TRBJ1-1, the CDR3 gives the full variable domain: SAVISQKPSRDICQRGTSLTIQCQVDSQVTMMFWYRQQPGQSLTLIATANQGSEATYESGFVIDKFPISRPNLTFSTLTVSNMSPEDSSIYLCSVELGTYLNTEAFFGQGTRLTVV.

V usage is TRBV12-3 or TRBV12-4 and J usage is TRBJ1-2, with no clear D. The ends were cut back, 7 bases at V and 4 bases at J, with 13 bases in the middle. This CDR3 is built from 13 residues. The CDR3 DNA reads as TGTGCCAGCACCCCCGGGCGGGTCTATGGCTACACCTTC. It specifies CASTPGRVYGYTF.

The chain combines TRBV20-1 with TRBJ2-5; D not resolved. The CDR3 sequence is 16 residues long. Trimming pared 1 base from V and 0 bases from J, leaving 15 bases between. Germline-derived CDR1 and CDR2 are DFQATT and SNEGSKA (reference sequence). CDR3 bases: TGCAGTGCTAGAGTTCGCCCTAGTTGGTACCAAGAGACCCAGTACTTC. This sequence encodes CSARVRPSWYQETQYF.

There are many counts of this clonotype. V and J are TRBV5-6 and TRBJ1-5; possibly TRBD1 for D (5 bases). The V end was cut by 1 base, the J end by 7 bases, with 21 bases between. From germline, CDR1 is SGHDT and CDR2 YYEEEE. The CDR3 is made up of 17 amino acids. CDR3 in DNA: TGTGCCAGCAGCTTGCTTGGAGGGGCCAGGCGGGACCAGCCCCAGCATTTT. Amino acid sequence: CASSLLGGARRDQPQHF.

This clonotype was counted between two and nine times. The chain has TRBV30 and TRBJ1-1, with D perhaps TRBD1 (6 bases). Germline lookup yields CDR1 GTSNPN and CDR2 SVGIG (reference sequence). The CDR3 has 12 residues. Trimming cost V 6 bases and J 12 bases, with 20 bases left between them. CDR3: CACQNRVVGTFF. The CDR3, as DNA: TGTGCCTGCCAAAACAGGGTAGTGGGAACTTTCTTT.

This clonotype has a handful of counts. DNA of the CDR3: TGTGCCAGCAGTTACTCCGCGGCTTCACCCCTCCACTTT. This sequence encodes CASSYSAASPLHF. The V call is TRBV6-2 or TRBV6-3, the J call TRBJ1-6; D is uncertain. CDR3 length: 13 residues. Germline CDR1 is MNHEY and CDR2 is SVGEGT. Trimming took off 0 bases at V and 9 bases at J, with 6 bases between the two ends.

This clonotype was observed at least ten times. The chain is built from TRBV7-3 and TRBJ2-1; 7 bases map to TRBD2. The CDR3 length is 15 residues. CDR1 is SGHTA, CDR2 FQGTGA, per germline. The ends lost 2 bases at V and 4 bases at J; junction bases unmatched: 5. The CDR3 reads CASSLGGGLYNEQFF. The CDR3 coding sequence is TGTGCCAGCAGCTTAGGCGGGGGATTATACAATGAGCAGTTCTTC.

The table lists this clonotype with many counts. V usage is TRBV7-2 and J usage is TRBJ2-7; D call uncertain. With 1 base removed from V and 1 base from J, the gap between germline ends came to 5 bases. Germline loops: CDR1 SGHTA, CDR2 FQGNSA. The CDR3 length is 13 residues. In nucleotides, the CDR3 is TGTGCCAGCAGCTTAGTCGAATCCTACGAGCAGTACGTC. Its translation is CASSLVESYEQYV.

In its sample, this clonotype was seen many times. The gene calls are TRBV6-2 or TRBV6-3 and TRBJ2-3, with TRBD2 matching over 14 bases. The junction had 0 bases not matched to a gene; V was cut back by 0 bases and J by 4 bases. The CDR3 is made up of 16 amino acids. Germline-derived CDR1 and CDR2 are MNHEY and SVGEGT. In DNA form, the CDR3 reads TGTGCCAGCAGTTACTCGACTAGCGGGGGGGCAGATACGCAGTATTTT. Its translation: CASSYSTSGGADTQYF.

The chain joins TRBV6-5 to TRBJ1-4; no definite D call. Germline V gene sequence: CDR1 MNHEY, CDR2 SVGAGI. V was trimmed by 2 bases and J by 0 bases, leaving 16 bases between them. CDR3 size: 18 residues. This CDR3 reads CASSYRGPYGSTNEKLFF. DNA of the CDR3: TGTGCCAGCAGTTACCGAGGTCCGTACGGATCAACTAATGAAAAACTGTTTTTT.

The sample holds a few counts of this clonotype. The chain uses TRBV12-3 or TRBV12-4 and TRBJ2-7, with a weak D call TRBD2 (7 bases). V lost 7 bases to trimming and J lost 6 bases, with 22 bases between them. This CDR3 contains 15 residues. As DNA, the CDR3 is TGTGCCAGCACCTCCGGTGGGGGGGGGGCCATCGAGCAGTACTTC. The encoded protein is CASTSGGGGAIEQYF.

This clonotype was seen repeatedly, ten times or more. The CDR3 coding sequence is TGCAGCGGTTCGCCCCGGGCCCCCCTACCCGCGGATACGCAGTATTTT. As protein: CSGSPRAPLPADTQYF. The chain uses TRBV29-1 and TRBJ2-3; unclear D gene. The V end lost 7 bases, the J end lost 6 bases, and 26 bases lay between the germline ends. Per germline, CDR1 SQVTM and CDR2 ANQGSEA. CDR3 size: 16 residues.

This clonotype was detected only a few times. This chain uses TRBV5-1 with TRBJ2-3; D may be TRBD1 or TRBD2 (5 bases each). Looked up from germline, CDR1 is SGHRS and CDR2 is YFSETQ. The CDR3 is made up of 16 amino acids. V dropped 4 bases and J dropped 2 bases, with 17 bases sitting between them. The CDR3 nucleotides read TGCGCCAGCAGCCTCGGGGCTTCCTATTTCACAGATACGCAGTATTTT. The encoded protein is CASSLGASYFTDTQYF.